These T cell receptor beta chains were read from a single sample in a study of blood T cell repertoires in COVID-19. TCRdb keeps only in-frame clones here, not all; method: immunoSEQ multiplex PCR. The data contain hundreds of thousands of clones, more than 75% of them seen just once; the ten biggest clones take up roughly 16%. Sequences were obtained from PBMCs or T cells enriched from blood (not recorded which). These receptors were collected from a man aged 18-30 years who had recovered from COVID-19. Both conserved end residues are part of each CDR3. Fields, in order: clone size, V gene, J gene, CDR3 protein. Rows may omit the clone size; those that give it use once, few, many or a size class.

-	TRBV5-1	TRBJ2-3	CASSLSVLAGGTQSQYF
-	TRBV10-3	TRBJ1-2	CAISGNRVDGYTF
-	TRBV10-3	TRBJ1-1	CAISVRQENTEAFF
-	TRBV7-8	TRBJ2-7	CASSSQPAYEQYF
-	TRBV2	TRBJ1-2	CASEDRGYGYTF
once	TRBV2	TRBJ2-5	CASSEVGTGRETQYF
-	TRBV14	TRBJ2-7	CASSLISGTEYEQYF
once	TRBV5-8	TRBJ2-7	CASSAGTTYEQYF
-	TRBV4-1	TRBJ2-5	CASSQGILAGRQETQYF
once	TRBV27	TRBJ1-4	CASKPGQGSPLFF
-	TRBV18	TRBJ2-7	CASSPPGGTGVGEQYF
-	TRBV28	TRBJ2-5	CASSLLGEARQETQYF
-	TRBV27	TRBJ2-3	CASRKTSGRGDTQYF
-	TRBV3-1/TRBV3-2	TRBJ2-1	CASSQKLPSGSLFDNEQFF
-	TRBV7-9	TRBJ1-5	CASSLTGVNQPQHF